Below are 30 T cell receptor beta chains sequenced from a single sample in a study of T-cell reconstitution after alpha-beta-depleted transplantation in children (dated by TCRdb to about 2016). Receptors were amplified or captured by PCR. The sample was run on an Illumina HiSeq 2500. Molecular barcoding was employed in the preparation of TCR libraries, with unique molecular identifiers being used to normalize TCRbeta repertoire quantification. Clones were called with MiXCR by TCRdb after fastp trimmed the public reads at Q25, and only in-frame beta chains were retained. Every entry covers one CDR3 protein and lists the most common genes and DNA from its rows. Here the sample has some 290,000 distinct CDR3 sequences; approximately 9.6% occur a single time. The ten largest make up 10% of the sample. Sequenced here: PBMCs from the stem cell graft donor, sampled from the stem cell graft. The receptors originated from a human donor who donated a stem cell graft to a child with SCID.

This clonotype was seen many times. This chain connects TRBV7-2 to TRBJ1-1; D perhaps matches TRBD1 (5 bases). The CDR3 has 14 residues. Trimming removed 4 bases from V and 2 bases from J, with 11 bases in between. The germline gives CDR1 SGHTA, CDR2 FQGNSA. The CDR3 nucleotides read TGTGCCAGCAGCTGGGGCCAGTCCAACACTGAAGCTTTCTTT. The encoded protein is CASSWGQSNTEAFF.

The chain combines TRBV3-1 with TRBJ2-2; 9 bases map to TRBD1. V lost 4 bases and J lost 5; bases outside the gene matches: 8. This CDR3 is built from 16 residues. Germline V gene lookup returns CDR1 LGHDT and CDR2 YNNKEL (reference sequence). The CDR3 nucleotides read TGTGCCAGCAGCCGAAGACAGGGGGTCGGGACCGGGGAGCTGTTTTTT. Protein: CASSRRQGVGTGELFF.

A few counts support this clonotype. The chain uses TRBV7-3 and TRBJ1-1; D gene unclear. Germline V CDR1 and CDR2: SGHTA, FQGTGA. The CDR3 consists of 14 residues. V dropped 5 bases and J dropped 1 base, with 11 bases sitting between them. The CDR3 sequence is CASSQLGENTEAFF. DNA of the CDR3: TGTGCCAGCAGCCAGCTAGGAGAGAACACTGAAGCTTTCTTT.

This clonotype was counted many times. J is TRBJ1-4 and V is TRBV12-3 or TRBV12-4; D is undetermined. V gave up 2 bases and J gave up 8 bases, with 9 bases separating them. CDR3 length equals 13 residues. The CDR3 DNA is TGTGCCAGCAGTTTACCGGACGCGGAAAAACTGTTTTTT. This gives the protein CASSLPDAEKLFF.

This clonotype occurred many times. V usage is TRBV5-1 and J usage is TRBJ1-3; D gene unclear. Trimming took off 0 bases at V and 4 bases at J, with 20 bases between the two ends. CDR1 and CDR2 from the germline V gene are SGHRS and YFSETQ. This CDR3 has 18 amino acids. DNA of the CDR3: TGCGCCAGCAGCTTGGCCGGATTCTCGACATCGCAAGGAAACACCATATATTTT. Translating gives CASSLAGFSTSQGNTIYF.

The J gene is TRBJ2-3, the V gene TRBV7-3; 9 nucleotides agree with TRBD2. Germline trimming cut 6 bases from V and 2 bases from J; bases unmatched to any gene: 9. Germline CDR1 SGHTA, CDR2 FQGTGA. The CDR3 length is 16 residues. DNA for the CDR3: TGTGCCAGCAGTTCCGGAAGCGGGGGGCTCACAGATACGCAGTATTTT. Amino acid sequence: CASSSGSGGLTDTQYF. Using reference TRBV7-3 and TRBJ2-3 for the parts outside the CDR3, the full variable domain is GAGVSQTPSNKVTEKGKYVELRCDPISGHTALYWYRQSLGQGPEFLIYFQGTGAADDSGLPNDRFFAVRPEGSVSTLKIQRTERGDSAVYLCASSSGSGGLTDTQYFGPGTRLTVL.

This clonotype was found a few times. CDR3: CATSRVGFDGEQYF. The CDR3 DNA is TGTGCCACCAGCAGAGTTGGCTTTGACGGCGAGCAGTACTTC. V gene TRBV15 combines with J gene TRBJ2-7; D is unresolved. The CDR3 consists of 14 residues. Germline V gene lookup returns CDR1 LNHNV and CDR2 YYDKDF (reference sequence). Trimming stripped 1 base from V and 6 bases from J, with 13 bases between. Supplemented by reference TRBV15 and TRBJ2-7, the full variable domain reads DAMVIQNPRYQVTQFGKPVTLSCSQTLNHNVMYWYQQKSSQAPKLLFHYYDKDFNNEADTPDNFQSRRPNTSFCFLDIRSPGLGDTAMYLCATSRVGFDGEQYFGPGTRLTVT.

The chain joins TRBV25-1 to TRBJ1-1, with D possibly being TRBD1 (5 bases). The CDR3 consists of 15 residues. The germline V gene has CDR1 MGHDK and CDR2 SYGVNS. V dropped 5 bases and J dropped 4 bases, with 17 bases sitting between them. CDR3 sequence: CASSRSGRQGTEAFF. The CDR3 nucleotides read TGTGCCAGCAGTCGGTCTGGGAGGCAGGGCACTGAAGCTTTCTTT.

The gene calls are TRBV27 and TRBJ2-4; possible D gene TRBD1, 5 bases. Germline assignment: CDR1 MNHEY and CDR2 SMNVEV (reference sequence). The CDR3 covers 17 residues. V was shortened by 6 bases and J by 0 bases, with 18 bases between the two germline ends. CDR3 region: CASSRFDRALAKNIQYF. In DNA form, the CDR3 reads TGTGCCAGCAGCCGATTCGACAGAGCCCTAGCCAAAAACATTCAGTACTTC.

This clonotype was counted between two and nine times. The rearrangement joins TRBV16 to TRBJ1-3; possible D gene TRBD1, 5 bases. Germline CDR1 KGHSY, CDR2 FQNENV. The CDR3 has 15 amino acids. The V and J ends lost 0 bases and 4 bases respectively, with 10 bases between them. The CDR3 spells CASSQSGGNGNTIYF. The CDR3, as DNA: TGTGCCAGCAGCCAATCCGGGGGTAACGGAAACACCATATATTTT.

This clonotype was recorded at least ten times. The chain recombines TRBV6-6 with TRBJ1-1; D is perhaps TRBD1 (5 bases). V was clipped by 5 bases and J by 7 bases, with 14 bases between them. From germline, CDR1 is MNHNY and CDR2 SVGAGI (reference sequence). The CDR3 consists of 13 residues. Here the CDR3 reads CASSLPGTFEAFF. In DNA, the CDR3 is TGTGCCAGCAGTCTACCGGGGACTTTTGAAGCTTTCTTT.

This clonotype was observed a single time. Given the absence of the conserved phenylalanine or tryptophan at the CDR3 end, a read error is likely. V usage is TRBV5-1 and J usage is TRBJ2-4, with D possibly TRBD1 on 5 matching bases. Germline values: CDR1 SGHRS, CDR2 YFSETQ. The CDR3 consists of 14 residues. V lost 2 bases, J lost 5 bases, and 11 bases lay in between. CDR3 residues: CASSLEGAQNIQYI. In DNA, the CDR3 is TGCGCCAGCAGCTTAGAAGGGGCCCAAAACATTCAGTACATC.

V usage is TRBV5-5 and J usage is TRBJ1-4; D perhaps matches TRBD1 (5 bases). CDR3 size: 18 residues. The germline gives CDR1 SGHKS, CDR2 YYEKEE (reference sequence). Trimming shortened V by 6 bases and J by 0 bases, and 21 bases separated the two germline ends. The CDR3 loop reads CASIFTWGLGTTNEKLFF. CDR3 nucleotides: TGTGCCAGCATCTTCACTTGGGGACTGGGAACAACTAATGAAAAACTGTTTTTT.

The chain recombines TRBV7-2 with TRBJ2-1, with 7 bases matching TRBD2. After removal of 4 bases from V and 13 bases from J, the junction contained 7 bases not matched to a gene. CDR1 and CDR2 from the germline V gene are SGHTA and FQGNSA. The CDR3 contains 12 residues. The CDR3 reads CASSSVVGLQFF. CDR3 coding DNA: TGTGCCAGCAGCTCAGTCGTGGGACTACAGTTCTTC. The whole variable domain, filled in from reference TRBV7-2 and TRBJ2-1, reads GAGVSQSPSNKVTEKGKDVELRCDPISGHTALYWYRQSLGQGLEFLIYFQGNSAPDKSGLPSDRFSAERTGGSVSTLTIQRTQQEDSAVYLCASSSVVGLQFFGPGTRLTVL.

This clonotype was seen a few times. This CDR3 is CSAPSGAGNNQPQHF. The CDR3 DNA reads as TGCAGTGCCCCATCGGGCGCCGGGAACAATCAGCCCCAGCATTTT. This sequence joins TRBV20-1 and TRBJ1-5; D is unclear. Trimming cost V 6 bases and J 3 bases, with 18 bases left between them. Germline assignment: CDR1 DFQATT and CDR2 SNEGSKA (reference sequence). The CDR3 is made up of 15 amino acids.

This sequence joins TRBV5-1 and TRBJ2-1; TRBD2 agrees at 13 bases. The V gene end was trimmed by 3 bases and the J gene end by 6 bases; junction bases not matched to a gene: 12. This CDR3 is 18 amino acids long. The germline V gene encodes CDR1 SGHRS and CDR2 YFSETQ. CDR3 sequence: CASSSGAIGLAGVNEQFF. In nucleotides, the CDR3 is TGCGCCAGCAGCTCGGGGGCCATAGGACTAGCGGGGGTCAATGAGCAGTTCTTC.

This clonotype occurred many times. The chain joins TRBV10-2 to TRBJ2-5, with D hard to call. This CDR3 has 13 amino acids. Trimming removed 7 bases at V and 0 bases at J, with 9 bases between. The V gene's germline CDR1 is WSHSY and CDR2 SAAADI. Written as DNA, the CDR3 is TGCGCCAGCACTCAGCAGTACCAAGAGACCCAGTACTTC. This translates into CASTQQYQETQYF.

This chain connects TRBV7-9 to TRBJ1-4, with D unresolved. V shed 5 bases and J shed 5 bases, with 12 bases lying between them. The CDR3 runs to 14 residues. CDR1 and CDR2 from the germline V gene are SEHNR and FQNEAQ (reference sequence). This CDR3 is CASSGRSPNEKLFF. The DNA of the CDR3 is TGTGCCAGCAGCGGTCGTAGCCCAAATGAAAAACTGTTTTTT.

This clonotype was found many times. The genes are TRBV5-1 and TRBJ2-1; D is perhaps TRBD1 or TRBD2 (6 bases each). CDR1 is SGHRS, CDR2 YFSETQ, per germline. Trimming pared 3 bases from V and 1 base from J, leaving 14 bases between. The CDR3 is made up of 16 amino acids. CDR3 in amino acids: CASSSGGHPSYNEQFF. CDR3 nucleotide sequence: TGCGCCAGCAGCTCCGGGGGACATCCTTCCTACAATGAGCAGTTCTTC.

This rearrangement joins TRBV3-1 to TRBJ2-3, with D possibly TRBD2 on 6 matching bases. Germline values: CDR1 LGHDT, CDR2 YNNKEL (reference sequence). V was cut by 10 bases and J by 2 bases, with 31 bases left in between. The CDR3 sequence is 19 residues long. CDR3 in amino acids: CATTQEVPAGGGTTDTQYF. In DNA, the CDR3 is TGTGCCACCACCCAGGAAGTCCCAGCGGGTGGAGGAACCACAGATACGCAGTATTTT.

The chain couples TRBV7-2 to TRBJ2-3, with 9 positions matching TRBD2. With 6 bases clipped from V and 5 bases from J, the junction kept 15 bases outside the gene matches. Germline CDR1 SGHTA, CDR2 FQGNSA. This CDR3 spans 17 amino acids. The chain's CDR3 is CASSLLAGGRRLDTQYF. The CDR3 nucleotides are TGTGCCAGCAGTCTCCTCGCGGGGGGGCGGAGACTAGATACGCAGTATTTT.

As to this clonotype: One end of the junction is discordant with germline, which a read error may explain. CDR3 sequence: CSVEAGDWPGQLNYGYTF. CDR3 sequence (DNA): TGCAGCGTCGAAGCGGGTGACTGGCCGGGACAGCTAAACTATGGCTACACCTTC. V and J are TRBV29-1 and TRBJ1-2; 7 positions agree with TRBD1. There are 18 residues in the CDR3. In germline, CDR1 is SQVTM, CDR2 ANQGSEA.

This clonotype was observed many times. The CDR3 region has the DNA TGCAGTGCTTGGGGGAACTGGATGAACACTGAAGCTTTCTTT. Protein sequence: CSAWGNWMNTEAFF. The V and J genes are TRBV20-1 and TRBJ1-1, with D perhaps matching TRBD1 (5 bases). Trimming stripped 5 bases from V and 0 bases from J, with 13 bases between. The CDR3 is 14 residues long. CDR1 and CDR2 (germline): DFQATT, SNEGSKA (reference sequence).

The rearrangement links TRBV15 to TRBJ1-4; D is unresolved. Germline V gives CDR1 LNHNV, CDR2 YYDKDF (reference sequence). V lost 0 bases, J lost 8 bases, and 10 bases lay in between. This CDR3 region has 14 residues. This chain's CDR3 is CATSRDQEKEKLFF. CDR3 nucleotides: TGTGCCACCAGCAGAGATCAGGAGAAGGAAAAACTGTTTTTT.

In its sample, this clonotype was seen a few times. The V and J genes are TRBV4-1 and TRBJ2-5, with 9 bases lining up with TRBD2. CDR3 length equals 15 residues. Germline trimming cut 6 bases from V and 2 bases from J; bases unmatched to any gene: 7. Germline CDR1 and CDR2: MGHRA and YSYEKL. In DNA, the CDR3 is TGCGCCAGCAGTCTAGCGGGGACTAATCAAGAGACCCAGTACTTC. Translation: CASSLAGTNQETQYF.

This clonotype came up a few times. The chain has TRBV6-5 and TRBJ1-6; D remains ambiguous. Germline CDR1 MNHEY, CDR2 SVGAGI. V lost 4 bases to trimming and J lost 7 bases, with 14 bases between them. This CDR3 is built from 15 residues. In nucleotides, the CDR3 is TGTGCCAGCAGTTGGGTAGGACTGGGAAATTCACCCCTCCACTTT. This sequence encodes CASSWVGLGNSPLHF.

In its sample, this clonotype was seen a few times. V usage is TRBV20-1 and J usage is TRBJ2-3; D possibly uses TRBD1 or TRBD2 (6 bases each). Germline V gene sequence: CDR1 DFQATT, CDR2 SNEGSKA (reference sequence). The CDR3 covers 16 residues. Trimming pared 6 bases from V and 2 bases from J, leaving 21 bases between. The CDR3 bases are TGCAGTGCCCCGTCTTTAAGGGGGGCATTCACAGATACGCAGTATTTT. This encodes CSAPSLRGAFTDTQYF.

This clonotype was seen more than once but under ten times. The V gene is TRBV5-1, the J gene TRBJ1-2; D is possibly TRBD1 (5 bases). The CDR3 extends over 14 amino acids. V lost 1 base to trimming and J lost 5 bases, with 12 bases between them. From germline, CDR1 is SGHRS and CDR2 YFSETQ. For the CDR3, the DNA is TGCGCCAGCAGCTTGTTTTTCCAGGGATATGGCTACACCTTC. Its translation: CASSLFFQGYGYTF.

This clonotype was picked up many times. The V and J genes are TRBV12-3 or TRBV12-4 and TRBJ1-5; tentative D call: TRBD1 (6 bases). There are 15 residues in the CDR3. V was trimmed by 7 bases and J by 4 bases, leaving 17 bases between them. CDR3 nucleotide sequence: TGTGCCAGCACCCCATCGGGACAAGTTAATCAGCCCCAGCATTTT. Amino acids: CASTPSGQVNQPQHF.

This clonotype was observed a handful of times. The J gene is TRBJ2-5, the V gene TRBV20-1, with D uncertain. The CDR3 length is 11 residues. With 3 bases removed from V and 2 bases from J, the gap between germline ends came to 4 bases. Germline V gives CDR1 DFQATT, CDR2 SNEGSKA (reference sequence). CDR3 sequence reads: CSASYQETQYF. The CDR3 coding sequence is TGCAGTGCTAGCTATCAAGAGACCCAGTACTTC.